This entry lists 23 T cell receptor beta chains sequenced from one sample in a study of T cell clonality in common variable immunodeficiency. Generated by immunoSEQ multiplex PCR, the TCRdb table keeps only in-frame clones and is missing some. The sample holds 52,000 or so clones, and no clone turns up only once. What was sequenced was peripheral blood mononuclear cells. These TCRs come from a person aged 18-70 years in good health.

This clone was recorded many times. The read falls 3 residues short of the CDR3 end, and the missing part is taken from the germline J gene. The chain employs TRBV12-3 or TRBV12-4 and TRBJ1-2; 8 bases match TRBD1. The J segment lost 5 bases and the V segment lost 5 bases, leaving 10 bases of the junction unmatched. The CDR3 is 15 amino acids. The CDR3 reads CASSPQGGGWYGYTF. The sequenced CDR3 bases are TGTGCCAGCAGTCCACAGGGGGGGGGATGGTATGGC.

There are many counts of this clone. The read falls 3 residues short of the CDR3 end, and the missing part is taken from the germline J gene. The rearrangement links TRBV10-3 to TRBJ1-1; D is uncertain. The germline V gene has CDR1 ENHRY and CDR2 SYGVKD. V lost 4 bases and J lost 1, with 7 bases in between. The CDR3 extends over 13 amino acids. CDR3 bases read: TGTGCCATCAGTGGACCAGGGAACACTGAA. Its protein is CAISGPGNTE. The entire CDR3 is CAISGPGNTEAFF.

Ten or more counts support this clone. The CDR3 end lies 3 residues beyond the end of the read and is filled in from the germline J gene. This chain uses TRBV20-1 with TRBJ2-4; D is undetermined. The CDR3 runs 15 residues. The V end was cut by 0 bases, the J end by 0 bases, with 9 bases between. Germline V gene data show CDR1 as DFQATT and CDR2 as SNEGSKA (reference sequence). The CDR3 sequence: CSARDLRLAKNIQYF. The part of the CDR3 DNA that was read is TGCAGTGCTAGAGATTTGCGTCTAGCCAAAAACATT.

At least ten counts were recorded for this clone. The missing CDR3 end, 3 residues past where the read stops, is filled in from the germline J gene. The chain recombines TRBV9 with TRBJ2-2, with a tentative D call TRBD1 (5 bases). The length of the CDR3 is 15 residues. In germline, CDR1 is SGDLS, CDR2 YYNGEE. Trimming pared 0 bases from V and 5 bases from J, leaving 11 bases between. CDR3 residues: CASSVGSRETGELFF. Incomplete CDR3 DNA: TGTGCCAGCAGCGTAGGTTCCAGGGAAACCGGGGAG.

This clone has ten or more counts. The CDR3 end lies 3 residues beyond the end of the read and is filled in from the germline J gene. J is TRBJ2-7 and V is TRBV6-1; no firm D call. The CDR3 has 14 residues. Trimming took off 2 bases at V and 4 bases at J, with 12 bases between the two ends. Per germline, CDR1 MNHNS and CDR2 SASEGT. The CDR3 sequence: CASSEPGKGYEQYF. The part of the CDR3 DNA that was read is TGTGCCAGCAGTGAACCCGGAAAGGGTTACGAG.

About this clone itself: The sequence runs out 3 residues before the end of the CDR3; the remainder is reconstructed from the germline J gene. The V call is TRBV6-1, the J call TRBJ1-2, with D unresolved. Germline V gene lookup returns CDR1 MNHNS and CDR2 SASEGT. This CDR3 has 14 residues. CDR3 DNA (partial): TGTGCCAGCAGTGAAGGGTCTTTTACCTACGAC. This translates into CASSEGSFTYD. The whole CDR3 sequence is CASSEGSFTYDYTF.

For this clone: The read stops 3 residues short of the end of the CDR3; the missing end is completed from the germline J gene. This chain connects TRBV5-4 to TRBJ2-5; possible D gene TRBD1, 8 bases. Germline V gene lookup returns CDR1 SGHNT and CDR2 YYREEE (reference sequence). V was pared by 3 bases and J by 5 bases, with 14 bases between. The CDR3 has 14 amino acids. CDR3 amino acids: CASSSYRGGETQYF. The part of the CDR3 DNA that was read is TGTGCCAGCAGCTCATACAGGGGGGGGGAGACC. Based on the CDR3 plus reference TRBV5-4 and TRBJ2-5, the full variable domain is ETGVTQSPTHLIKTRGQQVTLRCSSQSGHNTVSWYQQALGQGPQFIFQYYREEENGRGNFPPRFSGLQFPNYSSELNVNALELDDSALYLCASSSYRGGETQYFGPGTRLLVL.

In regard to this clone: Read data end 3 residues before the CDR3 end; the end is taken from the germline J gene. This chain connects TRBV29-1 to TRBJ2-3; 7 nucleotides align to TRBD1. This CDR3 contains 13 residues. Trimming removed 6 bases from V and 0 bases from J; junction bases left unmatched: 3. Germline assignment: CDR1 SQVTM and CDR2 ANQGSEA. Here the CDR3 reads CSVTGSSTDTQYF. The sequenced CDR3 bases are TGCAGCGTGACAGGGTCTAGCACAGATACG.

The sequenced part of the CDR3 DNA is TGCGCCAGCAGCTTGGATAGCGGGACCGAG. Translated: CASSLDSGTE. The complete CDR3 protein is CASSLDSGTEQYF. The V and J genes are TRBV5-1 and TRBJ2-7; 8 bases match TRBD2. From the germline J gene comes the end of the CDR3, since the read stops 3 residues before it. Unmatched junction bases numbered 2, after V lost 0 bases and J lost 6 bases. The CDR3 is made up of 13 amino acids. Germline V gene lookup returns CDR1 SGHRS and CDR2 YFSETQ.

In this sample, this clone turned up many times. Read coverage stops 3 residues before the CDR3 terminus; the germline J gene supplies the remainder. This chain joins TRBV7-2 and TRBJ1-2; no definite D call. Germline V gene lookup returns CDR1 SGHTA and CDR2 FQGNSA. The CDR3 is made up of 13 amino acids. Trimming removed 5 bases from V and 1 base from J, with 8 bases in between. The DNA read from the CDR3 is TGTGCCAGCAGCCCTGAACTTAACTATGGC. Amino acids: CASSPELNYG. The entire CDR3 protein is CASSPELNYGYTF.

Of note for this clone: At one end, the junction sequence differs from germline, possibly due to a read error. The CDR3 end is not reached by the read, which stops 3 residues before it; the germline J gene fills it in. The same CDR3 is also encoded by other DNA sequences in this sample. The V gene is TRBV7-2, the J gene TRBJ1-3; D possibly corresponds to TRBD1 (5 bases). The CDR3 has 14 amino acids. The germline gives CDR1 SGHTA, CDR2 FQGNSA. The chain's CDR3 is CASSLVREGNTIYF. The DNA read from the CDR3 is TGTGCCAGCAGCTTAGTCAGGGAAGGAAACACG. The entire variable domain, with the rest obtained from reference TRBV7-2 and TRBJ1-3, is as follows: GAGVSQSPSNKVTEKGKDVELRCDPISGHTALYWYRQSLGQGLEFLIYFQGNSAPDKSGLPSDRFSAERTGGSVSTLTIQRTQQEDSAVYLCASSLVREGNTIYFGEGSWLTVV.

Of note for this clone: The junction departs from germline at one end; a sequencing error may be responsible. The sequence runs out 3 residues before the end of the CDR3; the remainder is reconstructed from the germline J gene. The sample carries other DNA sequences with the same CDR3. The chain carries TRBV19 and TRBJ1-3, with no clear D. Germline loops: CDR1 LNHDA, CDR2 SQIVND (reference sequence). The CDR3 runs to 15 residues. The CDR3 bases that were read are TGTGCCATGGTTCTGGCGGTTATGATCGGAAACACA. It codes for CAMVLAVMIGNT. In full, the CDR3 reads CAMVLAVMIGNTIYF.

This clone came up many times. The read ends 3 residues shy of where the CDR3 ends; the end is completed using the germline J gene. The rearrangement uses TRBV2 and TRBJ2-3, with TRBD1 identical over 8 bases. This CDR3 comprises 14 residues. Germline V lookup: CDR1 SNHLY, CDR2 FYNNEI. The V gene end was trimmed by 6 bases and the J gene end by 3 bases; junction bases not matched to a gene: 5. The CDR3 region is CASRLDRATDTQYF. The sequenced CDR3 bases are TGTGCCAGCAGGTTGGACAGGGCAACAGATACG.

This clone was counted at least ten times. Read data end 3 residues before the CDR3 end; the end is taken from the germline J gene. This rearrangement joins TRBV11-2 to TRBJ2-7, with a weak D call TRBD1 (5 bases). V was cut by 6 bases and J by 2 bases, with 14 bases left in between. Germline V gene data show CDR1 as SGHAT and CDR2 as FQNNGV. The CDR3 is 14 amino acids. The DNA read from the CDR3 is TGTGCCAGCAGGCCCCAAGACAGAGCCTACGAG. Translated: CASRPQDRAYE. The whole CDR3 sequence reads CASRPQDRAYEQYF.

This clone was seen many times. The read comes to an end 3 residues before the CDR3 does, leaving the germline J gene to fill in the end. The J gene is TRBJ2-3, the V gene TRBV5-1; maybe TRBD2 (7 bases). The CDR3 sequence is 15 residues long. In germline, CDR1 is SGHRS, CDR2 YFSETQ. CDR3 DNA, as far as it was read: TGCGCCAGCAGCCTGGGTGGGGGGGGCGAGGGTTCG. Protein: CASSLGGGGEGS. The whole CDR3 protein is CASSLGGGGEGSQYF.

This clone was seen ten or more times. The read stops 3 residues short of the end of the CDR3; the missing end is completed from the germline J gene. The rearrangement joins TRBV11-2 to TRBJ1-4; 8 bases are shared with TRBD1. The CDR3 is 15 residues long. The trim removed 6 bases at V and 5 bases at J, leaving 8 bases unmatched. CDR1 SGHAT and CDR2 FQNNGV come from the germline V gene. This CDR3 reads CASSKDRGGNEKLFF. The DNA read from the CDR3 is TGTGCCAGCAGTAAAGACAGGGGAGGGAATGAAAAA.

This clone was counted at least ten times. CDR3 residues: CASSYPQGVYEQYF. CDR3 DNA, as far as it was read: TGTGCCAGCAGCTACCCACAGGGTGTCTACGAG. The chain carries TRBV7-9 and TRBJ2-7; D is perhaps TRBD1 (6 bases). The CDR3 extends 3 residues past the end of the read, so its final part is completed from the germline J gene. V lost 4 bases and J lost 3, with 13 bases in between. The CDR3 consists of 14 residues. CDR1 is SEHNR and CDR2 is FQNEAQ in the germline V gene (reference sequence). Variable domain in full (rest from reference TRBV7-9 and TRBJ2-7): DTGVSQNPRHKITKRGQNVTFRCDPISEHNRLYWYRQTLGQGPEFLTYFQNEAQLEKSRLLSDRFSAERPKGSFSTLEIQRTEQGDSAMYLCASSYPQGVYEQYFGPGTRLTVT.

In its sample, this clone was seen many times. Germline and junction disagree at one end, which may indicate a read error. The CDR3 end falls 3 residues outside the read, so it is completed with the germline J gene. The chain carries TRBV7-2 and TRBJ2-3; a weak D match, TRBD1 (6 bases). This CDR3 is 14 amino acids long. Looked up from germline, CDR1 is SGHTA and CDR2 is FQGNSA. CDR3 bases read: TGTGCCAGCAGCTTGCCCGGGACAACAGAGACG. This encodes CASSLPGTTET. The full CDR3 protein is CASSLPGTTETQYF.

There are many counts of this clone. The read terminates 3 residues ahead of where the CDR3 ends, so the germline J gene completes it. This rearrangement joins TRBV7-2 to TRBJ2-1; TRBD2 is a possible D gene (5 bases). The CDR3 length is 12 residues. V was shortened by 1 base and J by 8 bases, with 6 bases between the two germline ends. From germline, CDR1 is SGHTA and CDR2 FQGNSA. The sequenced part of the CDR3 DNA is TGTGCCAGCAGCTTAGGAGGGTATGAG. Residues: CASSLGGYE. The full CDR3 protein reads CASSLGGYEQFF.

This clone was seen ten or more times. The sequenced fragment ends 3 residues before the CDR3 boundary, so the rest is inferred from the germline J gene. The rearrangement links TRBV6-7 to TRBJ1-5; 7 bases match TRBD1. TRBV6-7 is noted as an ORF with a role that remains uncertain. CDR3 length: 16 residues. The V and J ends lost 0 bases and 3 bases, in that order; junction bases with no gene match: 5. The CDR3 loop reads CASSYSGTAYNQPQHF. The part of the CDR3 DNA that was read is TGTGCCAGCAGTTACTCAGGGACAGCATACAATCAGCCC.

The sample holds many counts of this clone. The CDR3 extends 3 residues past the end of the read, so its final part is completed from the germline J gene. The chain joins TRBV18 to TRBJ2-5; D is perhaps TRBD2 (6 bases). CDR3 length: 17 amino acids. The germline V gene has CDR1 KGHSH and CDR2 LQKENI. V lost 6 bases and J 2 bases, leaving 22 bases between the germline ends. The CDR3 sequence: CASSPFSEGLLQETQYF. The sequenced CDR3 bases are TGTGCCAGCTCGCCTTTTTCGGAGGGACTTTTACAAGAGACC.

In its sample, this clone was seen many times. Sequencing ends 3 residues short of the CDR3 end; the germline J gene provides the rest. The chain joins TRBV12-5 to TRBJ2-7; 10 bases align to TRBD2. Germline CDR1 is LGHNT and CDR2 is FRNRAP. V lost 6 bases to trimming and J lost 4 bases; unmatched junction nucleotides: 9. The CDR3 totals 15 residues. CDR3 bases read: TGTGCTAGTGGGAATATAGCGGGAGGAGCTTACGAG. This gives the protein CASGNIAGGAYE. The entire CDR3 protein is CASGNIAGGAYEQYF. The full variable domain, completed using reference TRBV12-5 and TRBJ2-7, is DARVTQTPRHKVTEMGQEVTMRCQPILGHNTVFWYRQTMMQGLELLAYFRNRAPLDDSGMPKDRFSAEMPDATLATLKIQPSEPRDSAVYFCASGNIAGGAYEQYFGPGTRLTVT.

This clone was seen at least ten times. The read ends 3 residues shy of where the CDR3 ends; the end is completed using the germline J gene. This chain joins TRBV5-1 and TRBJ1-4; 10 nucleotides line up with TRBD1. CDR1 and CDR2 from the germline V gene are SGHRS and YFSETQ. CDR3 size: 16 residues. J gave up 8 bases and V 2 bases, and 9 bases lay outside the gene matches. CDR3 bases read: TGCGCCAGCAGCTTCGAGGGACAGGGGAAGGACGAAAAA. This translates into CASSFEGQGKDEK. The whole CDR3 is CASSFEGQGKDEKLFF.